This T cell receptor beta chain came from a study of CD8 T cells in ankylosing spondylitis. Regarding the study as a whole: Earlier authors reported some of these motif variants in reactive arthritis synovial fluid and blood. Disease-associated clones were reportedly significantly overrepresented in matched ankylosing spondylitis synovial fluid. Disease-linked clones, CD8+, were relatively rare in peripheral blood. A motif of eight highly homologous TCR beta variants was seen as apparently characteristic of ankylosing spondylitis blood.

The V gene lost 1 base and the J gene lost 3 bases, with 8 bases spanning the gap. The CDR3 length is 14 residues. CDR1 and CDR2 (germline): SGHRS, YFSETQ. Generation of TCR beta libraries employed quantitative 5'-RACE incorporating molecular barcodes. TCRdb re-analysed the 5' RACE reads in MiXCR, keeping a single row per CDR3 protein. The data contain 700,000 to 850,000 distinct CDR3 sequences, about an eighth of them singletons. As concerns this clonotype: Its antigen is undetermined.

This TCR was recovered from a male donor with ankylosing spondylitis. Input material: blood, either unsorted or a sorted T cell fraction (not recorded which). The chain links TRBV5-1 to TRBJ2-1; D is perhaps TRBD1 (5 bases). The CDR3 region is CASSLQTGYNEQFF. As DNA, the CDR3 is TGCGCCAGCAGCTTGCAAACAGGCTACAATGAGCAGTTCTTC.